This T cell receptor (beta chain) was identified during a study of T cells expressing NK-cell markers. General study results and limits: Six of the donors carried dominant NKG2C+ clonotypes that took up about 1.0-7.5% of their CD8+ T cells. A handful of donors likewise had their CD3+CD56-NKG2C+ fraction led by these clonotypes.

CDR1 and CDR2 from the germline V gene are SGHVS and FQNEAQ. The CDR3 contains 17 residues. A note on this clonotype: Antigen: not known.

TCRdb derives one entry per CDR3 protein from the 5' RACE reads, leaving out DNA. In total, the table holds roughly 450,000 distinct CDR3 sequences. Sample: blood T cells: a sorted CD56 or NKG2C T cell subset, CD4+ or CD8+ T cells, or bulk PBMC T cells (not recorded which). The clonotype was recovered from a woman between 45 and 60 years old in good health. The chain is built from TRBV7-8 and TRBJ2-5; TCRdb indicates TRBD2, and absent DNA this call remains unverified. CDR3 amino acids: CASSRRLAGGRQETQYF.